Below, 10 T cell receptor beta chains from the same sample are listed, as sequenced in a study of T-cell memory formation after mild COVID-19. TCRdb re-called the 5' RACE reads through MiXCR, storing one row per CDR3 protein. The sample holds fewer than 400,000 distinct CDR3 sequences, about 16% seen once. The sequencing input was PBMCs or a T cell subset sorted from them (not recorded which). Receptor source: a man between 18 and 35 years old who had mild COVID-19 (a few samples of this study predate the infection). Cell type and time point are not known.

The J gene is TRBJ1-2, the V gene TRBV6-2 or TRBV6-3; D ambiguous. The CDR3 contains 14 residues. The V and J ends lost 0 bases and 0 bases respectively, with 5 bases between them. The germline gives CDR1 MNHEY, CDR2 SVGEGT. CDR3 nucleotides: TGTGCCAGCAGTTACTCGTTCACTAACTATGGCTACACCTTC. Its translation: CASSYSFTNYGYTF.

This clonotype showed up just a few times. The CDR3 coding sequence is TGCGCCAGCAGCCAAGTCCAGGGGCTTGGGGAGACCCAGTACTTC. Translation gives CASSQVQGLGETQYF. The rearrangement links TRBV4-1 to TRBJ2-5, with a weak D call TRBD1 (6 bases). The germline V gene encodes CDR1 MGHRA and CDR2 YSYEKL. The V and J ends lost 1 base and 5 bases respectively, with 14 bases between them. The CDR3 loop spans 15 amino acids.

In its sample, this clonotype was seen a few times. This chain uses TRBV6-5 with TRBJ1-1; D perhaps matches TRBD1 (5 bases). V was shortened by 5 bases and J by 4 bases, with 11 bases between the two germline ends. CDR3 length: 13 amino acids. Germline CDR1 is MNHEY and CDR2 is SVGAGI. CDR3 nucleotide sequence: TGTGCCAGCAGTGCCAGGGAAGGCACTGAAGCTTTCTTT. This sequence encodes CASSAREGTEAFF.

This clonotype was picked up a small number of times. V gene TRBV12-3 or TRBV12-4 combines with J gene TRBJ2-5; 12 nucleotides match TRBD2. The V segment lost 3 bases and the J segment 3 bases; nucleotides outside the gene matches: 2. CDR3 length: 15 amino acids. CDR3 in DNA: TGTGCCAGCAGTTTCCTAGCGGGGGGGAAAGAGACCCAGTACTTC. Its translation is CASSFLAGGKETQYF.

This clonotype was counted only a few times. The gene calls are TRBV19 and TRBJ2-4; maybe TRBD1 (6 bases). The CDR3 totals 14 residues. Germline loops: CDR1 LNHDA, CDR2 SQIVND (reference sequence). The ends were cut back, 6 bases at V and 3 bases at J, with 12 bases in the middle. The CDR3, as DNA: TGTGCCAGTAGCATGCCGGGACACAAAAACATTCAGTACTTC. Translated: CASSMPGHKNIQYF.

In this sample, this clonotype turned up a few times. The chain couples TRBV7-9 to TRBJ2-1; D is ambiguous. The CDR3 contains 15 residues. V lost 5 bases to trimming and J lost 7 bases, with 18 bases between them. Germline values: CDR1 SEHNR, CDR2 FQNEAQ (reference sequence). The CDR3 DNA reads TGTGCCAGCAGCGTAAACACCAGACCTGGTAATGAGCAGTTCTTC. Translated, it gives CASSVNTRPGNEQFF.

The rearrangement joins TRBV12-3 or TRBV12-4 to TRBJ2-1; D may match TRBD1 or TRBD2 (5 bases each). With 5 bases removed from V and 7 bases from J, the gap between germline ends came to 15 bases. This CDR3 has 14 residues. The CDR3 spells CASSTGTVGNEQFF. The CDR3 nucleotides are TGTGCCAGCAGTACCGGGACGGTTGGGAATGAGCAGTTCTTC.

The CDR3 DNA reads TGTGCCAGCAGCACAACCCTAGGGGTGTCTAATGAAAAACTGTTTTTT. It specifies CASSTTLGVSNEKLFF. The genes are TRBV3-1 and TRBJ1-4; D is perhaps TRBD1 (5 bases). The CDR3 runs 16 residues. V was pared by 5 bases and J by 3 bases, with 16 bases between. CDR1 LGHDT and CDR2 YNNKEL come from the germline V gene (reference sequence).

CDR3 amino acids: CSAGGGSPKSEQYF. The CDR3 region has the DNA TGCAGTGCTGGGGGTGGCAGCCCGAAGAGCGAGCAGTACTTC. The chain combines TRBV20-1 with TRBJ2-7; D may be TRBD1 or TRBD2 (5 bases each). Germline CDR1 and CDR2: DFQATT and SNEGSKA (reference sequence). The CDR3 runs 14 residues. V lost 5 bases and J lost 6, with 20 bases in between.

Only a few counts were recorded for this clonotype. This rearrangement joins TRBV5-1 to TRBJ2-5; D remains unclear. Trimming removed 4 bases at V and 0 bases at J, with 13 bases between. Germline loops: CDR1 SGHRS, CDR2 YFSETQ. The CDR3 sequence is 15 residues long. The CDR3 region has the DNA TGCGCCAGCAGCCCCCTCGTTGGGTACCAAGAGACCCAGTACTTC. Its protein product is CASSPLVGYQETQYF.